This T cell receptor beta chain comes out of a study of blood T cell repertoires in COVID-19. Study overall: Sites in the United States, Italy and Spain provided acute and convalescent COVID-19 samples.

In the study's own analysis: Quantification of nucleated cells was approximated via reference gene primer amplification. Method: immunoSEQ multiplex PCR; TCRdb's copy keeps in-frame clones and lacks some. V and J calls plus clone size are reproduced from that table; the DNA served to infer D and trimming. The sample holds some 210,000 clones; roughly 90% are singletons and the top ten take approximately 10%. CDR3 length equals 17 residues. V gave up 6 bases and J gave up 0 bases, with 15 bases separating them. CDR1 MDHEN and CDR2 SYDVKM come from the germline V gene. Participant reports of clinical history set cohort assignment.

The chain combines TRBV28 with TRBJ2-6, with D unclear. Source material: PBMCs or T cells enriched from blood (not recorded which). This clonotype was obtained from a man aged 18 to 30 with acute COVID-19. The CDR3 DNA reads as TGTGCCAGCAGCCTCCGACTGAGCTTCTCTGGGGCCAACGTCCTGACTTTC. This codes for CASSLRLSFSGANVLTF. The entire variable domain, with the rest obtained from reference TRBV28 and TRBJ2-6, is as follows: DVKVTQSSRYLVKRTGEKVFLECVQDMDHENMFWYRQDPGLGLRLIYFSYDVKMKEKGDIPEGYSVSREKKERFSLILESASTNQTSMYLCASSLRLSFSGANVLTFGAGSRLTVL.